Presented here are 15 T cell receptor beta chains from one specimen sequenced in a study of T cell responses to AZD1222 COVID-19 vaccine. Generated by immunoSEQ multiplex PCR, the TCRdb table keeps only in-frame clones and is missing some. The sample records 95,000 to 110,000 clones, about 90% being singletons. The specimen comprised peripheral blood, sampled on day 0 of AZD1222 vaccination. These receptors were obtained from an adult in good health.

The chain is built from TRBV6-5 and TRBJ2-1; 8 bases align to TRBD1. Per germline, CDR1 MNHEY and CDR2 SVGAGI. The V and J ends lost 6 bases and 8 bases, in that order; junction bases with no gene match: 12. This CDR3 is 15 amino acids long. In DNA form, the CDR3 reads TGTGCCAGCAGCTCTCCATACCAGGGGGCCGATGAGCAGTTCTTC. The encoded protein is CASSSPYQGADEQFF.

The chain combines TRBV18 with TRBJ1-5; D is undetermined. Germline V gene sequence: CDR1 KGHSH, CDR2 LQKENI. With 1 base removed from V and 5 bases from J, the gap between germline ends came to 9 bases. The CDR3 length is 14 residues. The CDR3 sequence is CASSPQGFDQPQHF. As DNA, the CDR3 is TGTGCCAGCTCACCACAGGGTTTTGATCAGCCCCAGCATTTT.

V and J are TRBV29-1 and TRBJ1-5, with D possibly matching TRBD1 (5 bases). Germline CDR1 and CDR2: SQVTM and ANQGSEA. Trimming shortened V by 4 bases and J by 2 bases, and 9 bases separated the two germline ends. This CDR3 has 13 amino acids. The CDR3 bases are TGCAGCGTTGCGTTGGGGGGCAATCAGCCCCAGCATTTT. This encodes CSVALGGNQPQHF.

V gene TRBV18 combines with J gene TRBJ2-2; D is perhaps TRBD2 (5 bases). Trimming removed 2 bases at V and 4 bases at J, with 11 bases between. The CDR3 is 15 amino acids. Germline CDR1 KGHSH, CDR2 LQKENI. The CDR3 is CASSPRGSGTGELFF. The CDR3 DNA follows: TGTGCCAGCTCACCAAGAGGGTCCGGCACCGGGGAGCTGTTTTTT.

The rearrangement links TRBV6-6 to TRBJ1-2; D is ambiguous. CDR3 length: 13 residues. V gave up 5 bases and J gave up 2 bases, with 9 bases separating them. Germline V CDR1 and CDR2: MNHNY, SVGAGI (reference sequence). CDR3 in amino acids: CASSQILNYGYTF. In DNA, the CDR3 is TGTGCCAGCAGTCAGATTCTAAACTATGGCTACACCTTC.

The chain combines TRBV3-1 (or the pseudogene TRBV3-2) with TRBJ1-6; D unclear. The CDR3 totals 16 residues. The germline V and J ends were trimmed by 0 bases and 13 bases, with 19 bases remaining between them. Germline values: CDR1 LGHDT, CDR2 YNNKEL (reference sequence). CDR3 region: CASSQDYGFWIGPLHF. In nucleotides, the CDR3 is TGTGCCAGCAGCCAAGATTACGGGTTTTGGATAGGTCCCCTCCACTTT.

The rearrangement links TRBV6-5 to TRBJ1-5, with 7 positions matching TRBD1. With 2 bases clipped from V and 6 bases from J, the junction kept 7 bases outside the gene matches. Germline CDR1 and CDR2: MNHEY and SVGAGI. The CDR3 length is 15 residues. CDR3 DNA sequence: TGTGCCAGCAGTTACCAGGGGGACTCGGGTCAGCCCCAGCATTTT. It translates to CASSYQGDSGQPQHF.

The rearrangement uses TRBV11-2 and TRBJ2-7; 7 bases line up with TRBD2. From germline, CDR1 is SGHAT and CDR2 FQNNGV. This CDR3 is 16 amino acids long. The V segment lost 0 bases and the J segment 3 bases; nucleotides outside the gene matches: 8. In DNA, the CDR3 is TGTGCCAGCAGCTTAGACCCCCTAGCGGTCATCTACGAGCAGTACTTC. This translates into CASSLDPLAVIYEQYF.

This chain uses TRBV7-9 with TRBJ2-7; 9 nucleotides match TRBD1. Trimming cost V 4 bases and J 3 bases; bases outside gene matches: 4. This CDR3 has 14 residues. The germline gives CDR1 SEHNR, CDR2 FQNEAQ (reference sequence). CDR3 region: CASSSGTGSYEQYF. The CDR3 nucleotides read TGTGCCAGCAGCTCGGGGACAGGGAGCTACGAGCAGTACTTC.

This chain uses TRBV18 with TRBJ2-5; D tentatively fits TRBD1 or TRBD2 (6 bases each). V lost 3 bases to trimming and J lost 1 base, with 9 bases between them. The CDR3 has 14 residues. In germline, CDR1 is KGHSH, CDR2 LQKENI. CDR3 DNA: TGTGCCAGCTCACCTCCGGGGGCCCAAGAGACCCAGTACTTC. This sequence encodes CASSPPGAQETQYF.

This chain uses TRBV5-1 with TRBJ1-6, with 8 bases aligning to TRBD1. The CDR3 runs 16 residues. V gave up 2 bases and J gave up 9 bases; unmatched junction bases: 10. CDR1 and CDR2 from the germline V gene are SGHRS and YFSETQ. CDR3 DNA sequence: TGCGCCAGCAGCTTAACAGGGGGTTTATTGGGTTCACCCCTCCACTTT. Amino acids: CASSLTGGLLGSPLHF.

V is TRBV10-3 and J is TRBJ1-2; D remains ambiguous. This CDR3 is built from 13 residues. V gave up 4 bases and J gave up 7 bases, with 13 bases separating them. Germline CDR1 is ENHRY and CDR2 is SYGVKD. The CDR3 protein is CAISGDREVGYTF. The CDR3 nucleotides read TGTGCCATCAGTGGGGATCGGGAAGTTGGCTACACCTTC.

The chain is built from TRBV27 and TRBJ2-4, with D tentatively TRBD2 (7 bases). Trimming pared 5 bases from V and 7 bases from J, leaving 15 bases between. The V gene's germline CDR1 is MNHEY and CDR2 SMNVEV (reference sequence). This CDR3 region has 14 residues. The DNA of the CDR3 is TGTGCCAGCAGTATAGTGGGGGGGCCTAACATTCAGTACTTC. This codes for CASSIVGGPNIQYF.

V and J are TRBV19 and TRBJ1-4; 8 nucleotides align to TRBD1. The junction had 10 bases not matched to a gene; V was cut back by 6 bases and J by 4 bases. CDR1 is LNHDA and CDR2 is SQIVND in the germline V gene (reference sequence). The CDR3 has 16 residues. CDR3 sequence: CASSAQGARSNEKLFF. CDR3 sequence (DNA): TGTGCCAGTAGCGCGCAGGGGGCTAGAAGTAATGAAAAACTGTTTTTT.

The chain combines TRBV27 with TRBJ1-2, with TRBD1 as a possible D gene (6 bases). The germline CDR1 and CDR2 sequences are MNHEY and SMNVEV (reference sequence). Trimming took off 6 bases at V and 0 bases at J, with 11 bases between the two ends. This CDR3 has 14 amino acids. CDR3 DNA sequence: TGTGCCAGCAGAAACAGGGCAGCTAACTATGGCTACACCTTC. It encodes CASRNRAANYGYTF.